This T cell receptor beta chain emerged from a study of blood T cell repertoires in COVID-19. In the study overall: Samples taken during acute and convalescent COVID-19 were collected in the United States, Italy and Spain.

Libraries were prepared by immunoSEQ multiplex PCR; TCRdb keeps only in-frame clonotypes and omits some of them. This table holds 200,000 to 250,000 clones, about 83% found once. In terms of age and location, participants ranged from about 18 to 100 years and lived in about 25 US areas. Which cohort a participant joined came from the clinical history participants gave. Cohort 3 recovered donors had two negative PCRs, clearance, or symptom resolution. The CDR3 consists of 14 residues. The V and J ends lost 4 bases and 8 bases, in that order; junction bases with no gene match: 6. Germline CDR1 is SGHRS and CDR2 is YFSETQ.

The chain combines TRBV5-1 with TRBJ2-4, with 10 bases that match TRBD1. This TCR was sampled from a woman between 40 and 50 years old who had recovered from COVID-19. The sequenced sample was PBMCs or T cells enriched from blood (not recorded which). The CDR3 DNA reads TGCGCCAGCAGCAACCGACAGGGGGCTGACATTCAGTACTTC. The encoded protein is CASSNRQGADIQYF.